Each of the 18 T cell receptor beta chains below was sequenced from the same sample in a study of OX40 agonist ivuxolimab in advanced cancers. Library preparation was by the immunoSEQ multiplex PCR assay. The table was pulled from immuneACCESS by TCRdb, which kept in-frame rearrangements only. Such tables lose some clones; where checked, under half of the loss comes from unresolved V genes, and the rest has no known cause. The sample includes 55,000 to 65,000 clones, with around nine tenths observed a single time. Approximately 0.55% of the sample rests with the top ten. This sample comprised CD4+ or CD8+ T cells sorted from blood, obtained in a trial of the OX40 agonist ivuxolimab. These receptors all stem from an adult with an advanced solid tumor such as melanoma, head and neck, liver or kidney cancer.

This rearrangement joins TRBV7-9 to TRBJ1-4; D remains ambiguous. CDR1 is SEHNR, CDR2 FQNEAQ, per germline (reference sequence). The CDR3 is made up of 13 amino acids. V lost 0 bases and J 8 bases, leaving 7 bases between the germline ends. The CDR3 reads CASSLAPVEKLFF. CDR3 in DNA: TGTGCCAGCAGCTTAGCGCCAGTGGAAAAACTGTTTTTT.

CDR3 loop: CASSIDGGSGANVLTF. CDR3 nucleotide sequence: TGTGCCAGTAGTATCGATGGAGGATCCGGGGCCAACGTCCTGACTTTC. The chain combines TRBV19 with TRBJ2-6, with TRBD2 as a possible D gene (5 bases). Germline values: CDR1 LNHDA, CDR2 SQIVND (reference sequence). V was cut by 3 bases and J by 4 bases, with 13 bases left in between. The CDR3 covers 16 residues.

This clone was recorded only once. The chain uses TRBV29-1 and TRBJ2-1, with D possibly matching TRBD2 (6 bases). V dropped 6 bases and J dropped 9 bases, with 18 bases sitting between them. CDR1 SQVTM and CDR2 ANQGSEA come from the germline V gene. CDR3 length: 13 amino acids. Here the CDR3 DNA reads TGCAGCGTCCTTGTGCGGGGTGATAGTGAGCAGTTCTTC. Its protein product is CSVLVRGDSEQFF.

This chain joins TRBV27 and TRBJ1-1; D is ambiguous. Germline CDR1 and CDR2: MNHEY and SMNVEV (reference sequence). CDR3 size: 13 residues. Deletions cut 2 bases from V and 1 base from J, with 5 bases between. CDR3 nucleotides: TGTGCCAGCAGTTTAAAGGGGAACACTGAAGCTTTCTTT. Protein: CASSLKGNTEAFF.

DNA for the CDR3: TGTGCCAGCAGTGAAAGGGGTTTAAGCTCCTACAATGAGCAGTTCTTC. Its translation is CASSERGLSSYNEQFF. The genes are TRBV2 and TRBJ2-1; TRBD1 is a possible D gene (5 bases). Trimming pared 2 bases from V and 0 bases from J, leaving 11 bases between. This CDR3 is built from 16 residues. Germline V gene data show CDR1 as SNHLY and CDR2 as FYNNEI.

The CDR3 coding sequence is TGTGCCAGCAGCCAAGAGCTTTGGGCAGGGGGAGATCAGCCCCAGCATTTT. Translating gives CASSQELWAGGDQPQHF. The J gene is TRBJ1-5, the V gene TRBV4-2, with TRBD1 matching 7 bases. CDR1 and CDR2 from the germline V gene are LGHNA and YNFKEQ. The CDR3 covers 17 residues. The ends lost 0 bases at V and 5 bases at J; junction bases unmatched: 10.

The chain uses TRBV6-5 and TRBJ1-6; no clear D gene. The length of the CDR3 is 13 residues. Germline V lookup: CDR1 MNHEY, CDR2 SVGAGI. Trimming shortened V by 5 bases and J by 10 bases, and 12 bases separated the two germline ends. CDR3 DNA: TGTGCCAGCAGTGCCGGGCCGGGCTCACCCCTCCACTTT. This gives the protein CASSAGPGSPLHF.

The chain is built from TRBV18 and TRBJ2-5; D might be TRBD1 (6 bases). This CDR3 spans 14 amino acids. V lost 6 bases to trimming and J lost 5 bases, with 16 bases between them. CDR1 is KGHSH, CDR2 LQKENI, per germline. The CDR3 sequence: CASSRTGTLETQYF. The CDR3 nucleotides are TGTGCCAGCTCGCGGACCGGGACACTTGAGACCCAGTACTTC.

The chain uses TRBV27 and TRBJ2-6, with 7 bases identical to TRBD1. CDR1 and CDR2 from the germline V gene are MNHEY and SMNVEV (reference sequence). V was clipped by 3 bases and J by 0 bases; unmatched bases: 8. This CDR3 region has 18 residues. CDR3: CASSLTGWTDSGANVLTF. The CDR3 nucleotides read TGTGCCAGCAGTTTGACAGGGTGGACCGACTCTGGGGCCAACGTCCTGACTTTC.

This chain joins TRBV18 and TRBJ2-7; 7 bases are a match to TRBD1. The CDR3 is made up of 13 amino acids. Losses at the gene ends were 3 bases for V and 4 bases for J; bases not matched to a gene: 3. CDR1 KGHSH and CDR2 LQKENI come from the germline V gene. As DNA, the CDR3 is TGTGCCAGCTCACCTGGGACAGCTTACGAGCAGTACTTC. Its protein product is CASSPGTAYEQYF.

V is TRBV10-1 and J is TRBJ2-3, with TRBD2 matching over 10 bases. The CDR3 length is 19 residues. The V gene end was trimmed by 2 bases and the J gene end by 0 bases; junction bases not matched to a gene: 11. Per the germline V gene, CDR1 is WNHNN and CDR2 is SYGVQD (reference sequence). In DNA form, the CDR3 reads TGCGCCAGCAGTGAGGCTGGAGGACTAGCGGATAAGAGCACAGATACGCAGTATTTT. Its protein is CASSEAGGLADKSTDTQYF.

J is TRBJ1-4 and V is TRBV7-2, with TRBD1 as a possible D gene (5 bases). From germline, CDR1 is SGHTA and CDR2 FQGNSA. The CDR3 spans 14 residues. V was clipped by 3 bases and J by 4 bases, with 9 bases between them. The DNA for the CDR3 is TGTGCCAGCAGCTTTCGGAGGGGTAATGAAAAACTGTTTTTT. This sequence encodes CASSFRRGNEKLFF.

V and J are TRBV6-1 and TRBJ2-5; 9 bases are a match to TRBD1. CDR3 length: 13 residues. J lost 4 bases, V lost 3 bases, and 0 bases had no gene match. In germline, CDR1 is MNHNS, CDR2 SASEGT. The CDR3 is CASSEGQGETQYF. The CDR3, as DNA: TGTGCCAGCAGTGAGGGACAGGGAGAGACCCAGTACTTC.

The chain combines TRBV9 with TRBJ2-1; D is possibly TRBD1 (6 bases). The CDR3 loop spans 13 amino acids. V was cut by 0 bases and J by 10 bases, with 11 bases left in between. Looked up from germline, CDR1 is SGDLS and CDR2 is YYNGEE. CDR3 in amino acids: CASSVVDSLEQFF. The CDR3 DNA reads TGTGCCAGCAGCGTAGTGGACAGCTTGGAGCAGTTCTTC.

This clone was recorded once. The chain joins TRBV30 to TRBJ2-2; D is possibly TRBD1 or TRBD2 (5 bases each). CDR1 and CDR2 from the germline V gene are GTSNPN and SVGIG (reference sequence). This CDR3 contains 17 residues. Trimming removed 0 bases from V and 7 bases from J, with 21 bases in between. The CDR3 DNA reads TGTGCCTGGAGTGTACTTGGGCAGGGAGCACATGGCGGGGAGCTGTTTTTT. Protein product: CAWSVLGQGAHGGELFF.

This clone was seen a few times. The rearrangement joins TRBV5-4 to TRBJ2-6; D unclear. Germline CDR1 reads SGHNT; CDR2 reads YYREEE (reference sequence). V was shortened by 4 bases and J by 2 bases, with 10 bases between the two germline ends. The CDR3 is made up of 15 amino acids. CDR3 region: CASSAMSPGANVLTF. As DNA, the CDR3 is TGTGCCAGCAGCGCCATGTCCCCTGGGGCCAACGTCCTGACTTTC.

The chain uses TRBV11-2 and TRBJ2-5; 10 bases fit TRBD1. The germline V gene has CDR1 SGHAT and CDR2 FQNNGV. Unmatched junction bases numbered 8, after V lost 5 bases and J lost 5 bases. The CDR3 is 15 residues long. The CDR3 reads CASSQADRGWETQYF. The DNA for the CDR3 is TGTGCCAGCAGCCAGGCGGACAGGGGGTGGGAGACCCAGTACTTC.

V is TRBV7-2 and J is TRBJ2-1; 9 nucleotides align to TRBD1. CDR3 length: 16 amino acids. CDR1 and CDR2 from the germline V gene are SGHTA and FQGNSA. The V and J ends lost 0 bases and 2 bases, in that order; junction bases with no gene match: 2. CDR3 sequence: CASSLAGTGPYNEQFF. DNA of the CDR3: TGTGCCAGCAGCTTAGCAGGGACAGGGCCCTACAATGAGCAGTTCTTC.